This T cell receptor beta chain came from a study of blood T cell repertoires in COVID-19. Study context: The origin of the acute and convalescent COVID-19 samples was the United States, Italy and Spain. PBMCs, B-cell-depleted T cells, or T cells provided the cDNA or gDNA that made up the material.

Germline CDR1 reads MNHEY; CDR2 reads SMNVEV (reference sequence). The ends were cut back, 7 bases at V and 0 bases at J, with 14 bases in the middle. The CDR3 covers 15 residues. As originally analysed: Quantification of nucleated cells was approximated via reference gene primer amplification. The method was immunoSEQ multiplex PCR; TCRdb's version includes in-frame clones alone and lacks a portion of them. That table gives V, J and clone size, and the DNA gave D and trimming. The sample records 42,000 or so clones, approximately 73% being singletons. The source material was peripheral blood. The chain has TRBV27 and TRBJ2-3; D perhaps matches TRBD2 (7 bases). The sequence derives from a man older than 75 with acute or convalescent COVID-19. The CDR3 DNA follows: TGTGCCAGCAAGCGCGGGGGCTCTAGCACAGATACGCAGTATTTT. Residues: CASKRGGSSTDTQYF.